One and the same sample provided the 8 T cell receptor beta chains below, sequenced in a study of blood T cell repertoires in COVID-19. The data were produced by immunoSEQ multiplex PCR, yet TCRdb's version contains in-frame clones alone and is incomplete. The data contain 150,000 to 200,000 clones, 70% to 90% of them singletons. Sequenced: peripheral blood. The receptors stem from a human donor in a cohort sampled during active COVID-19.

V and J are TRBV29-1 and TRBJ2-7, with TRBD1 identical over 7 bases. J lost 2 bases, V lost 1 base, and 5 bases had no gene match. The CDR3 extends over 14 amino acids. Germline assignment: CDR1 SQVTM and CDR2 ANQGSEA. CDR3 nucleotide sequence: TGCAGCGTTGAAGTGGAGGACAGGACCTACGAGCAGTACTTC. Residues: CSVEVEDRTYEQYF.

V usage is TRBV27 and J usage is TRBJ2-7, with 8 bases matching TRBD1. The V and J ends lost 5 bases and 7 bases, in that order; junction bases with no gene match: 16. Germline V gives CDR1 MNHEY, CDR2 SMNVEV (reference sequence). This CDR3 comprises 16 residues. This CDR3 reads CASSPPRTGPTGEQYF. Written as DNA, the CDR3 is TGTGCCAGCAGTCCCCCCCGGACAGGGCCGACGGGGGAGCAGTACTTC.

This clone has a handful of counts. The V and J genes are TRBV2 and TRBJ1-4, with D unresolved. CDR3 length: 15 residues. Trimming cost V 6 bases and J 4 bases, with 15 bases left between them. Germline V gene sequence: CDR1 SNHLY, CDR2 FYNNEI. The CDR3 coding sequence is TGTGCCAGCAGAGAATCTGCCGCAGTTAATGAAAAACTGTTTTTT. It is translated as CASRESAAVNEKLFF.

This clone was observed at least ten times. The chain recombines TRBV5-6 with TRBJ2-1, with TRBD2 as a possible D gene (6 bases). V was trimmed by 1 base and J by 7 bases, leaving 12 bases between them. The CDR3 has 14 amino acids. Germline-derived CDR1 and CDR2 are SGHDT and YYEEEE. The CDR3 spells CASSLMSGQNEQFF. DNA of the CDR3: TGTGCCAGCAGCTTGATGAGCGGGCAAAATGAGCAGTTCTTC.

The chain uses TRBV13 and TRBJ2-7, with TRBD2 identical over 7 bases. The CDR3 contains 13 residues. Germline-derived CDR1 and CDR2 are PRHDT and FYEKMQ (reference sequence). With 5 bases clipped from V and 2 bases from J, the junction kept 3 bases outside the gene matches. The CDR3 here is CASSAGRTYEQYF. The CDR3 DNA follows: TGTGCCAGCAGCGCCGGGAGGACCTACGAGCAGTACTTC.

The rearrangement joins TRBV4-3 to TRBJ1-3; 7 nucleotides match TRBD1. The V segment lost 4 bases and the J segment 3 bases; nucleotides outside the gene matches: 18. The CDR3 totals 19 residues. CDR1 is LGHNA and CDR2 is YSLEER in the germline V gene. The CDR3 here is CASSPNPHRGEPHGNTIYF. The CDR3 DNA reads TGCGCCAGCAGCCCTAATCCGCACAGGGGCGAACCCCATGGAAACACCATATATTTT.

There are a few counts of this clone. The chain recombines TRBV3-1 (or the pseudogene TRBV3-2) with TRBJ2-7, with 9 bases matching TRBD1. There are 16 residues in the CDR3. With 0 bases clipped from V and 3 bases from J, the junction kept 6 bases outside the gene matches. The germline V gene encodes CDR1 LGHDT and CDR2 YNNKEL (reference sequence). CDR3 nucleotides: TGTGCCAGCAGCCAAGATCAAGGACAGGGGCTCTACGAGCAGTACTTC. Translating gives CASSQDQGQGLYEQYF.

This chain uses TRBV27 with TRBJ2-4; 9 bases line up with TRBD1. V dropped 6 bases and J dropped 6; count of bases not matched to a gene: 6. The germline V gene has CDR1 MNHEY and CDR2 SMNVEV (reference sequence). The CDR3 sequence is 14 residues long. CDR3 sequence (DNA): TGTGCCAGCAGCCCCGGGACAGGGTCAAACATTCAGTACTTC. Amino acid sequence: CASSPGTGSNIQYF.